Below are 18 T cell receptor beta chains sequenced from a single sample in a study of technical replicates of blood from a handful of donors. The method was immunoSEQ multiplex PCR; TCRdb's version includes in-frame clones alone and lacks a portion of them. The sample holds 76,000 or so clones, about 86% seen once. What was sequenced was PBMCs. All receptors derive from a human donor in good health. Some clones in this sample may be carry-over from other donors' samples.

This clone appeared a single time. This chain connects TRBV5-1 to TRBJ2-1; TRBD2 agrees at 9 bases. The CDR3 is 15 residues long. Germline V gene lookup returns CDR1 SGHRS and CDR2 YFSETQ. V lost 4 bases and J lost 10; bases outside the gene matches: 12. In DNA, the CDR3 is TGCGCCAGCAGCCCAGAGCCGGGACTAGCAAGAGAGCAGTTCTTC. It encodes CASSPEPGLAREQFF.

V and J are TRBV30 and TRBJ2-7, with 7 positions matching TRBD1. J was trimmed by 0 bases and V by 6 bases; bases with no gene match: 5. The CDR3 loop spans 13 amino acids. Germline-derived CDR1 and CDR2 are GTSNPN and SVGIG (reference sequence). This CDR3 reads CACGTASSYEQYF. The CDR3 nucleotides are TGTGCCTGTGGGACAGCGAGCTCCTACGAGCAGTACTTC.

V and J are TRBV25-1 and TRBJ1-1; possible D gene TRBD1, 6 bases. CDR3 length: 15 amino acids. Looked up from germline, CDR1 is MGHDK and CDR2 is SYGVNS. The V end was cut by 7 bases, the J end by 0 bases, with 15 bases between. The CDR3 spells CASIGGAYMNTEAFF. CDR3 nucleotide sequence: TGTGCCAGCATAGGGGGGGCCTACATGAACACTGAAGCTTTCTTT. The full variable domain, with the rest looked up from reference TRBV25-1 and TRBJ1-1, is EADIYQTPRYLVIGTGKKITLECSQTMGHDKMYWYQQDPGMELHLIHYSYGVNSTEKGDLSSESTVSRIRTEHFPLTLESARPSHTSQYLCASIGGAYMNTEAFFGQGTRLTVV.

This sequence joins TRBV27 and TRBJ2-5; D is uncertain. V lost 0 bases and J 8 bases, leaving 13 bases between the germline ends. Germline loops: CDR1 MNHEY, CDR2 SMNVEV (reference sequence). The length of the CDR3 is 14 residues. The CDR3 sequence is CASSLSAGILTQYF. CDR3 in DNA: TGTGCCAGCAGTTTATCAGCCGGTATCCTAACCCAGTACTTC.

J is TRBJ1-2 and V is TRBV7-2; D unresolved. V was clipped by 7 bases and J by 4 bases, with 10 bases between them. The CDR3 sequence is 12 residues long. Germline V gene sequence: CDR1 SGHTA, CDR2 FQGNSA. As DNA, the CDR3 is TGTGCCAGCAACCGGGGAATCTATGGCTACACCTTC. Translation: CASNRGIYGYTF. Complete variable domain (other parts from reference TRBV7-2 and TRBJ1-2): GAGVSQSPSNKVTEKGKDVELRCDPISGHTALYWYRQSLGQGLEFLIYFQGNSAPDKSGLPSDRFSAERTGGSVSTLTIQRTQQEDSAVYLCASNRGIYGYTFGSGTRLTVV.

This clone was seen once. The chain is built from TRBV5-6 and TRBJ1-6, with D perhaps TRBD1 (5 bases). V lost 5 bases, J lost 9 bases, and 18 bases lay in between. The CDR3 runs to 15 residues. Per germline, CDR1 SGHDT and CDR2 YYEEEE. The CDR3 here is CASSPGPGRSSPLHF. DNA for the CDR3: TGTGCCAGCAGTCCCGGGCCAGGGCGAAGTTCACCCCTCCACTTT.

The rearrangement links TRBV5-4 to TRBJ2-2; 15 bases are a match to TRBD2. CDR3 length: 18 residues. Germline V gives CDR1 SGHNT, CDR2 YYREEE (reference sequence). The V segment lost 3 bases and the J segment 2 bases; nucleotides outside the gene matches: 5. Written as DNA, the CDR3 is TGTGCCAGCAGCTGGGCGGGACTAGCGGGGGGAAACACCGGGGAGCTGTTTTTT. It specifies CASSWAGLAGGNTGELFF.

The rearrangement links TRBV6-6 to TRBJ2-3, with a possible D match to TRBD1 (6 bases). CDR1 MNHNY and CDR2 SVGAGI come from the germline V gene (reference sequence). V was cut by 10 bases and J by 3 bases, with 17 bases left in between. The CDR3 has 14 amino acids. The CDR3 nucleotides are TGTGCCACCTCGGCTGGGACACGGACAGATACGCAGTATTTT. Protein: CATSAGTRTDTQYF.

The J gene is TRBJ1-6, the V gene TRBV6-1; 8 bases agree with TRBD1. Trimming at V came to 4 bases and at J to 10 bases, leaving 6 bases not matched to a gene. The CDR3 consists of 14 residues. Germline V gene lookup returns CDR1 MNHNS and CDR2 SASEGT. In DNA, the CDR3 is TGTGCCAGCAGTGGCGAGACAGGGGTCTCACCCCTCCACTTT. It yields the protein CASSGETGVSPLHF.

The chain combines TRBV11-2 with TRBJ2-2, with 7 bases aligning to TRBD1. The CDR3 contains 15 residues. V was clipped by 2 bases and J by 7 bases; unmatched bases: 7. Per the germline V gene, CDR1 is SGHAT and CDR2 is FQNNGV. CDR3 nucleotides: TGTGCCAGCAGCTTATACACAGGGGTTTTCGGGGAGCTGTTTTTT. Its translation is CASSLYTGVFGELFF.

This clone showed up just a few times. The CDR3 spells CASSVGPGDSYEQYF. The CDR3 bases are TGTGCCAGCAGTGTCGGGCCGGGGGACTCCTACGAGCAGTACTTC. The gene calls are TRBV6-4 and TRBJ2-7; TRBD2 might be the D (6 bases). CDR3 length: 15 amino acids. Germline assignment: CDR1 MRHNA and CDR2 SNTAGT. The germline V and J ends were trimmed by 4 bases and 0 bases, with 13 bases remaining between them.

The CDR3 is CASSFGGETQYF. The CDR3 region has the DNA TGTGCCAGCAGCTTCGGGGGGGAGACCCAGTACTTC. V usage is TRBV7-2 and J usage is TRBJ2-5; 7 bases map to TRBD2. V was clipped by 3 bases and J by 5 bases; unmatched bases: 0. The CDR3 totals 12 residues. Germline V gives CDR1 SGHTA, CDR2 FQGNSA.

This clone was recorded a few times. The genes are TRBV7-2 and TRBJ1-2, with 9 bases aligning to TRBD1. This CDR3 has 15 amino acids. Germline CDR1 and CDR2: SGHTA and FQGNSA. The J segment lost 4 bases and the V segment lost 5 bases, leaving 8 bases of the junction unmatched. As DNA, the CDR3 is TGTGCCAGCAGCCACGACAGGACAGGGGTCTATGGCTACACCTTC. Its protein product is CASSHDRTGVYGYTF.

The chain employs TRBV9 and TRBJ1-2, with TRBD1 matching over 8 bases. The germline gives CDR1 SGDLS, CDR2 YYNGEE. The CDR3 extends over 17 amino acids. With V trimmed by 0 bases and J by 3 bases, 10 bases remained unmatched. The DNA of the CDR3 is TGTGCCAGCAGCGTAGAAGCTCGGACAGGGAGTTACTATGGCTACACCTTC. Translating it yields CASSVEARTGSYYGYTF.

V usage is TRBV11-3 and J usage is TRBJ1-5; D is ambiguous. The V gene's germline CDR1 is SGHNT and CDR2 YENEEA. V lost 1 base to trimming and J lost 6 bases, with 4 bases between them. The CDR3 spans 12 residues. The chain's CDR3 is CASSLGAQPQHF. As DNA, the CDR3 is TGTGCCAGCAGCTTAGGGGCTCAGCCCCAGCATTTT.

V usage is TRBV5-1 and J usage is TRBJ2-7; 8 nucleotides match TRBD1. This CDR3 comprises 14 residues. V shed 4 bases and J 3 bases; nucleotides not matched to a gene: 6. Germline V gives CDR1 SGHRS, CDR2 YFSETQ. CDR3 nucleotides: TGCGCCAGCAGCCTTGGGACAGGTCTCTACGAGCAGTACTTC. Residues: CASSLGTGLYEQYF.

The chain uses TRBV6-5 and TRBJ2-5; a possible D gene is TRBD2 (6 bases). Per germline, CDR1 MNHEY and CDR2 SVGAGI. Trimming left V 5 bases short and J 7 bases short, with 11 bases between. The CDR3 loop spans 12 amino acids. The CDR3 loop reads CASSPDGGTQYF. Written as DNA, the CDR3 is TGTGCCAGCAGTCCGGACGGGGGGACCCAGTACTTC.

The J gene is TRBJ2-1, the V gene TRBV9, with D tentatively TRBD2 (5 bases). Germline V gene sequence: CDR1 SGDLS, CDR2 YYNGEE. This CDR3 comprises 16 residues. V was pared by 3 bases and J by 5 bases, with 18 bases between. In DNA form, the CDR3 reads TGTGCCAGCAGCGGTACCCTAGCTGCAGGCGACAATGAGCAGTTCTTC. It encodes CASSGTLAAGDNEQFF.